The clone carrying this T cell receptor beta chain has more than one count but fewer than ten. The target antigen is unknown. These data originate in a study of T-cell memory formation after mild COVID-19. Study-wide background: The TCR clusters were mostly specific to one donor. Broader study findings: That cross-reactive memory joined was suggested by some responding clones appearing in pre-infection memory. CM and EM subsets held most contracting CD4+ clones; EMRA held CD8+ ones.

CDR3 length: 15 amino acids. CDR1 and CDR2 from the germline V gene are SGHRS and YFSETQ. Trimming stripped 0 bases from V and 2 bases from J, with 11 bases between. A 5'RACE reaction primed in the constant segment made cDNA libraries of TCR alpha and TCR beta, and these carried sample barcodes and UMIs. Using its own MiXCR run on the 5' RACE reads, TCRdb lists one record per CDR3 protein. The table has some 410,000 distinct CDR3 sequences, 23% seen once. The chain employs TRBV5-1 and TRBJ1-2; D is possibly TRBD1 (6 bases). Specimen: PBMCs or a T cell subset sorted from them (not recorded which). This receptor was identified in an adult woman who had mild COVID-19 (a few samples of this study predate the infection). Cell type and time point are not known. The CDR3 loop reads CASSLETGANYGYTF. The DNA for the CDR3 is TGCGCCAGCAGCTTGGAGACAGGCGCGAACTATGGCTACACCTTC.